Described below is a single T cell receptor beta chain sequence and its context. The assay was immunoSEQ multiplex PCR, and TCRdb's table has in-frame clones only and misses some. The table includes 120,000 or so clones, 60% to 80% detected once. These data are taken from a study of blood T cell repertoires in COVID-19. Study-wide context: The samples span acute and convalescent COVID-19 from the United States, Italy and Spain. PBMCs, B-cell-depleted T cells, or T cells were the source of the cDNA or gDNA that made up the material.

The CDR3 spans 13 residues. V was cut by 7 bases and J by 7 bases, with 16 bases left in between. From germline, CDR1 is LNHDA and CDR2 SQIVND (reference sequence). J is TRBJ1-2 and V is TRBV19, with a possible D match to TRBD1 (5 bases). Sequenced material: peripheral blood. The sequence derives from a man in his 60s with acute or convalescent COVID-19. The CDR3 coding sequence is TGTGCCAGTACGGCCAGCCAAAGGGGTGGCTACACCTTC. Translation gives CASTASQRGGYTF.